The entry below gives a single TCR beta chain sequence along with its context. Its antigen is as yet unknown. The study enrolled healthy HIV-negative adults without recent acute infections or vaccinations as donors. The study drew all its donors from Caucasian adults living in Nashville, Tennessee. The sample originates from a study of shared clonotypes between healthy human individuals. Generated by immunoSEQ multiplex PCR, the TCRdb table keeps only in-frame clones and is missing some. Of over a million clones listed, 60% to 80% were seen once; the top ten hold approximately 1.5%. Findings of the study overall: It was the few donors that limited the genetic and exposure-history diversity represented.

Trimming took off 7 bases at V and 7 bases at J, with 13 bases between the two ends. The CDR3 loop spans 12 amino acids. Germline CDR1 is SNHLY and CDR2 is FYNNEI. J is TRBJ1-2 and V is TRBV2, with D uncertain. Source material: memory CD4+ T cells sorted from blood. Subset defined: CD45RA-negative fraction. The receptor was derived from a man younger than 30 in good health. CDR3 DNA: TGTGCCAGCAAAGGTGCCGCGGGTGGCTACACCTTC. It specifies CASKGAAGGYTF.